This passage covers 18 T cell receptor beta chains from one sample sequenced in a study of technical replicates of blood from several donors (dated by TCRdb to 2017 to 2019). Library preparation used the immunoSEQ multiplex PCR assay. What TCRdb holds here is the immuneACCESS table cut down to in-frame rearrangements. Part of the clones is not present; checked against another copy, under half of the missing clones reflect an unresolved V gene, and the others are unexplained. The sample table contains fewer than 100,000 clones; only one count was recorded for 95% to 98% of them. Together, the top ten hold roughly 0.2% of the sample. The sequencing input was T cells isolated from PBMCs. These receptors all come from a human donor in good health.

V gene TRBV5-4 combines with J gene TRBJ2-3, with TRBD2 matching over 9 bases. This CDR3 is built from 15 residues. Germline V gene lookup returns CDR1 SGHNT and CDR2 YYREEE (reference sequence). V lost 0 bases to trimming and J lost 4 bases; unmatched junction nucleotides: 3. The CDR3 spells CASSLGIAGADTQYF. DNA of the CDR3: TGTGCCAGCAGCTTGGGGATAGCGGGGGCAGATACGCAGTATTTT. The variable domain in full, with the rest retrieved from reference TRBV5-4 and TRBJ2-3, is ETGVTQSPTHLIKTRGQQVTLRCSSQSGHNTVSWYQQALGQGPQFIFQYYREEENGRGNFPPRFSGLQFPNYSSELNVNALELDDSALYLCASSLGIAGADTQYFGPGTRLTVL.

The chain uses TRBV28 and TRBJ2-1; D is unresolved. Germline CDR1 and CDR2: MDHEN and SYDVKM. The V end lost 5 bases, the J end lost 10 bases, and 12 bases lay between the germline ends. The CDR3 totals 12 residues. CDR3 coding DNA: TGTGCCAGCAGTAACCCCCTCGGGGAGCAGTTCTTC. It is translated as CASSNPLGEQFF.

This clone was seen once. The DNA for the CDR3 is TGTGCCAGTAGTATCACCCGGACTAGCGGGGTCGAAGATACGCAGTATTTT. As protein: CASSITRTSGVEDTQYF. The chain joins TRBV19 to TRBJ2-3, with 12 bases matching TRBD2. The trim removed 3 bases at V and 5 bases at J, leaving 9 bases unmatched. The V gene's germline CDR1 is LNHDA and CDR2 SQIVND (reference sequence). The CDR3 totals 17 residues.

J is TRBJ2-2 and V is TRBV11-2; 8 bases fit TRBD2. From germline, CDR1 is SGHAT and CDR2 FQNNGV. Unmatched junction bases numbered 4, after V lost 4 bases and J lost 6 bases. The CDR3 extends over 14 amino acids. CDR3 nucleotide sequence: TGTGCCAGCAGCTCTCAAGCGGGAGCCGGGGAGCTGTTTTTT. Its translation is CASSSQAGAGELFF.

This sequence joins TRBV2 and TRBJ2-1; 8 bases map to TRBD2. There are 11 residues in the CDR3. With V trimmed by 5 bases and J by 9 bases, 0 bases remained unmatched. The V gene's germline CDR1 is SNHLY and CDR2 FYNNEI. The CDR3 protein is CASSSGSEQFF. The CDR3 coding sequence is TGTGCCAGCAGTAGCGGGAGTGAGCAGTTCTTC. The complete variable domain, with remaining parts taken from reference TRBV2 and TRBJ2-1, reads EPEVTQTPSHQVTQMGQEVILRCVPISNHLYFYWYRQILGQKVEFLVSFYNNEISEKSEIFDDQFSVERPDGSNFTLKIRSTKLEDSAMYFCASSSGSEQFFGPGTRLTVL.

The count of this clone is one. V gene TRBV15 combines with J gene TRBJ2-2, with 7 bases aligning to TRBD2. The CDR3 consists of 14 residues. Trimming cost V 4 bases and J 1 base; bases outside gene matches: 0. Per germline, CDR1 LNHNV and CDR2 YYDKDF (reference sequence). The CDR3 here is CATSTGGNTGELFF. CDR3 sequence (DNA): TGTGCCACCAGCACGGGGGGGAACACCGGGGAGCTGTTTTTT.

This rearrangement joins TRBV4-2 to TRBJ2-3, with 8 bases matching TRBD2. V trimming: 0 bases; J trimming: 11 bases; junction bases outside the gene matches: 13. The CDR3 consists of 16 residues. From germline, CDR1 is LGHNA and CDR2 YNFKEQ. CDR3 in amino acids: CASSQDFAGGPQKQYF. In DNA form, the CDR3 reads TGTGCCAGCAGCCAAGATTTTGCGGGGGGCCCTCAGAAGCAGTATTTT.

The V gene is TRBV5-1, the J gene TRBJ2-3, with TRBD1 identical over 10 bases. V lost 3 bases to trimming and J lost 1 base; unmatched junction nucleotides: 5. This CDR3 comprises 16 residues. Germline V gene data show CDR1 as SGHRS and CDR2 as YFSETQ. CDR3: CASSSSGTGGTDTQYF. The DNA for the CDR3 is TGCGCCAGCAGCTCATCCGGGACAGGGGGCACAGATACGCAGTATTTT.

V and J are TRBV27 and TRBJ2-2; no reliable D call. The CDR3 length is 11 residues. Trimming removed 3 bases from V and 7 bases from J, with 3 bases in between. The germline gives CDR1 MNHEY, CDR2 SMNVEV (reference sequence). Written as DNA, the CDR3 is TGTGCCAGCAGTTTCTTCGGGGAGCTGTTTTTT. Protein product: CASSFFGELFF.

CDR3: CASSLRGGDQPQHF. Written as DNA, the CDR3 is TGCGCCAGCAGCTTGAGAGGGGGAGATCAGCCCCAGCATTTT. This chain links TRBV5-1 with TRBJ1-5, with D tentatively TRBD1 (6 bases). Trimming took 1 base from V and 5 from J, leaving 10 bases between them. The length of the CDR3 is 14 residues. Germline-derived CDR1 and CDR2 are SGHRS and YFSETQ.

The chain employs TRBV5-8 and TRBJ2-7, with TRBD1 as a possible D gene (6 bases). This CDR3 has 16 residues. The germline V gene has CDR1 SGHTS and CDR2 YDEGEE. Trimming stripped 1 base from V and 6 bases from J, with 20 bases between. CDR3 coding DNA: TGTGCCAGCAGCTTGATAAAGACAGGCTCATTCGGCGAGCAGTACTTC. Its protein product is CASSLIKTGSFGEQYF.

The genes are TRBV5-1 and TRBJ1-6, with D maybe TRBD1 (5 bases). V was shortened by 4 bases and J by 7 bases, with 12 bases between the two germline ends. The CDR3 is 14 residues long. Germline assignment: CDR1 SGHRS and CDR2 YFSETQ. Here the CDR3 DNA reads TGCGCCAGCAGCGCCCAGGGAAACAATTCACCCCTCCACTTT. Its protein product is CASSAQGNNSPLHF.

The chain recombines TRBV2 with TRBJ1-1; 8 nucleotides align to TRBD1. This CDR3 is 14 amino acids long. The V gene end was trimmed by 6 bases and the J gene end by 8 bases; junction bases not matched to a gene: 11. Looked up from germline, CDR1 is SNHLY and CDR2 is FYNNEI. CDR3 amino acids: CASRSTGAPMEAFF. CDR3 nucleotides: TGTGCCAGCAGATCGACAGGGGCTCCTATGGAAGCTTTCTTT.

V gene TRBV11-2 combines with J gene TRBJ1-6, with no clear D. CDR1 is SGHAT, CDR2 FQNNGV, per germline. Trimming shortened V by 1 base and J by 7 bases, and 17 bases separated the two germline ends. The CDR3 totals 17 residues. In nucleotides, the CDR3 is TGTGCCAGCAGCTTAGGGAGGTTAGGGCAGACGAATTCACCCCTCCACTTT. Encoded protein: CASSLGRLGQTNSPLHF.

This chain links TRBV5-1 with TRBJ2-2, with 9 bases that match TRBD1. With 4 bases clipped from V and 5 bases from J, the junction kept 6 bases outside the gene matches. The germline CDR1 and CDR2 sequences are SGHRS and YFSETQ. The CDR3 runs to 15 residues. CDR3 sequence reads: CASSRQGVMTGELFF. CDR3 DNA sequence: TGCGCCAGCAGCCGACAGGGGGTAATGACCGGGGAGCTGTTTTTT. The entire variable domain, with the rest obtained from reference TRBV5-1 and TRBJ2-2, is as follows: KAGVTQTPRYLIKTRGQQVTLSCSPISGHRSVSWYQQTPGQGLQFLFEYFSETQRNKGNFPGRFSGRQFSNSRSEMNVSTLELGDSALYLCASSRQGVMTGELFFGEGSRLTVL.

This chain connects TRBV5-1 to TRBJ1-4, with D unclear. This CDR3 contains 14 residues. Trimming removed 0 bases from V and 6 bases from J, with 9 bases in between. Germline CDR1 and CDR2: SGHRS and YFSETQ. DNA of the CDR3: TGCGCCAGCAGCTTGGCCGCAGGTCATGAAAAACTGTTTTTT. Protein: CASSLAAGHEKLFF.

This clone has a single count. The chain links TRBV7-2 to TRBJ2-7; 8 bases align to TRBD1. Germline-derived CDR1 and CDR2 are SGHTA and FQGNSA. This CDR3 contains 14 residues. Unmatched junction bases numbered 9, after V lost 7 bases and J lost 4 bases. The CDR3: CASNRDRREYEQYF. The CDR3 DNA is TGTGCCAGCAACCGGGACAGGAGGGAGTACGAGCAGTACTTC.

V is TRBV4-1 and J is TRBJ2-7; 10 bases line up with TRBD1. Looked up from germline, CDR1 is MGHRA and CDR2 is YSYEKL. Trimming at V came to 6 bases and at J to 3 bases, leaving 5 bases not matched to a gene. The CDR3 runs 14 residues. The CDR3 bases are TGCGCCAGCAGAGCCGGGACAGGGGACTACGAGCAGTACTTC. It encodes CASRAGTGDYEQYF.